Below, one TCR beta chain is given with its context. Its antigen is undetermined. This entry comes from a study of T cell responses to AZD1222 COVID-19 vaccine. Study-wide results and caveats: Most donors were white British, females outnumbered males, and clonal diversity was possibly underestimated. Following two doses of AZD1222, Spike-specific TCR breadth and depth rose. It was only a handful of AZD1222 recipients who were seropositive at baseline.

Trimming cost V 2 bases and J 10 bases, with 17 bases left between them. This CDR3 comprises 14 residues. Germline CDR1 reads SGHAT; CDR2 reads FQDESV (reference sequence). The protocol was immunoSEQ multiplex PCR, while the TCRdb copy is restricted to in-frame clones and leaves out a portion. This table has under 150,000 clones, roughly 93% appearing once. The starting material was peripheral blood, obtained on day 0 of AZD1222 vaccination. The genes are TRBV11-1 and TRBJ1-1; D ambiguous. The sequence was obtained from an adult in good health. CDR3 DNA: TGTGCCAGCAGCTTAACCCGTGTCCCGGCCTCAGCTTTCTTT. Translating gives CASSLTRVPASAFF.